The subject of this entry is one T cell receptor (beta chain). Authors' processing steps: Amplification with reference gene primers provided the estimates of nucleated cell counts. The method was immunoSEQ multiplex PCR; TCRdb's version includes in-frame clones alone and lacks a portion of them. Clonal size and the V and J genes are those of that table, whereas D and trimming came from the DNA. The data show about 73,000 clones, about 91% seen once. The data were taken from a study of blood T cell repertoires in COVID-19. Across the whole study: Material from acute and convalescent COVID-19 was sourced from the United States, Italy and Spain. The analysed material was cDNA or gDNA that came from T cells, B-cell-depleted T cells, or PBMCs.

CDR1 and CDR2 from the germline V gene are LNHDA and SQIVND (reference sequence). The V and J ends lost 4 bases and 7 bases, in that order; junction bases with no gene match: 9. There are 15 residues in the CDR3. The V call is TRBV19, the J call TRBJ1-5; 8 positions match TRBD1. The specimen sequenced was peripheral blood. This receptor was identified in a man older than 75 with acute or convalescent COVID-19. The CDR3 coding sequence is TGTGCCAGTAGTACCCGGCCAGGGGGCGGACAGCCCCAGCATTTT. It specifies CASSTRPGGGQPQHF.